What follows describes a single T cell receptor beta chain. What it binds is not known. Sequencing used immunoSEQ multiplex PCR; TCRdb keeps in-frame clones, though not all of them. This table has roughly 180,000 clones, more than 85% appearing once. Second-dose groups at about 4 or about 12 weeks were pooled. The data were taken from a study of T cell responses to AZD1222 COVID-19 vaccine. Study observations and caveats: There were vaccine-associated CD4 TCRs across spike, dominant at 160-218 and 743-854. Donors skewed white British and female; clonal diversity was possibly underestimated.

V lost 8 bases and J 4 bases, leaving 18 bases between the germline ends. Germline CDR1 LNHDA, CDR2 SQIVND (reference sequence). The CDR3 has 15 residues. This receptor was identified in an adult who received the AZD1222 COVID-19 vaccine. The chain uses TRBV19 and TRBJ2-1, with D perhaps matching TRBD1 or TRBD2 (5 bases each). Sequences were derived from peripheral blood, sampled 28 days after the second AZD1222 dose. The CDR3 region is CASDRGASTYNEQFF. CDR3 sequence (DNA): TGTGCCAGTGATCGAGGGGCGAGCACTTACAATGAGCAGTTCTTC.